The next 28 T cell receptor beta chains were all read from a single sample in a study of blood T cell repertoires in COVID-19. Using immunoSEQ multiplex PCR, the repertoire was profiled, and TCRdb retains in-frame clones only, with some absent. The sample lists 26,000 or so clones, nearly 90% occurring once. The sequenced material came from peripheral blood. The receptors originated from a man aged 65 to 85 with acute or convalescent COVID-19.

The rearrangement links TRBV7-3 to TRBJ2-5; a weak D match, TRBD1 (6 bases). V lost 5 bases, J lost 1 base, and 17 bases lay in between. The CDR3 loop spans 16 amino acids. Looked up from germline, CDR1 is SGHTA and CDR2 is FQGTGA. The CDR3 DNA reads TGTGCCAGCAGCCCGACCCCCAGGACAGTCCAAGAGACCCAGTACTTC. Its protein is CASSPTPRTVQETQYF.

The chain links TRBV29-1 to TRBJ1-1; TRBD1 agrees at 9 bases. Trimming took 7 bases from V and 4 from J; bases not matched to a gene: 7. The CDR3 contains 13 residues. Germline V CDR1 and CDR2: SQVTM, ANQGSEA. CDR3 nucleotides: TGCAGCGGGACCGGGACAGGGAGCACTGAAGCTTTCTTT. It codes for CSGTGTGSTEAFF.

As DNA, the CDR3 is TGCGCCAGCAGCCTAGGACAGGCCAAAAACATTCAGTACTTC. Translated: CASSLGQAKNIQYF. The chain joins TRBV5-1 to TRBJ2-4; tentatively, D is TRBD1 (6 bases). Germline lookup yields CDR1 SGHRS and CDR2 YFSETQ. Trimming took 4 bases from V and 1 from J, leaving 9 bases between them. The CDR3 is 14 amino acids.

This chain connects TRBV11-1 to TRBJ2-5; TRBD2 is a possible D gene (5 bases). Germline lookup yields CDR1 SGHAT and CDR2 FQDESV (reference sequence). CDR3 size: 16 residues. Trimming left V 1 base short and J 3 bases short, with 15 bases between. Here the CDR3 reads CASSLGAGGYKETQYF. Written as DNA, the CDR3 is TGTGCCAGCAGCTTAGGCGCAGGAGGTTACAAAGAGACCCAGTACTTC.

The chain has TRBV29-1 and TRBJ2-1, with D maybe TRBD2 (5 bases). This CDR3 has 15 amino acids. Germline V gene data show CDR1 as SQVTM and CDR2 as ANQGSEA. The ends were cut back, 4 bases at V and 0 bases at J, with 13 bases in the middle. The CDR3 reads CSVVGAGVSYNEQFF. CDR3 nucleotide sequence: TGCAGCGTTGTGGGAGCCGGGGTCTCCTACAATGAGCAGTTCTTC.

V and J are TRBV19 and TRBJ1-4; D unresolved. Per germline, CDR1 LNHDA and CDR2 SQIVND (reference sequence). The V and J ends lost 6 bases and 0 bases respectively, with 14 bases between them. This CDR3 has 16 amino acids. The CDR3 coding sequence is TGTGCCAGTAGCCAATCGGGAAGAGCAACTAATGAAAAACTGTTTTTT. Its translation: CASSQSGRATNEKLFF.

A word on this clone: Mismatch with germline at one junction end may stem from a read error. Distinct nucleotide sequences in the sample also encode this CDR3. The chain uses TRBV7-2 and TRBJ1-2, with 8 positions matching TRBD1. The CDR3 spans 14 residues. Germline V gene data show CDR1 as SGHTA and CDR2 as FQGNSA. In DNA, the CDR3 is TGTGCTAGCAGCTTAGCGGCCAGGGGGCCCGGCTACACCTTC. Translation: CASSLAARGPGYTF.

V gene TRBV11-2 combines with J gene TRBJ1-2; D not certain. This CDR3 contains 12 residues. The germline V and J ends were trimmed by 5 bases and 4 bases, with 8 bases remaining between them. Germline loops: CDR1 SGHAT, CDR2 FQNNGV. CDR3 nucleotide sequence: TGTGCCAGCAGCGGTACAGTCTATGGCTACACCTTC. As protein: CASSGTVYGYTF.

This chain uses TRBV11-3 with TRBJ1-3, with 7 bases aligning to TRBD1. From germline, CDR1 is SGHNT and CDR2 YENEEA. The CDR3 totals 18 residues. CDR3 loop: CVLASGQASLFSGNTIYF. The CDR3 DNA reads TGTGTCCTAGCCTCCGGACAGGCTTCCTTATTCTCTGGAAACACCATATATTTT.

J is TRBJ2-1 and V is TRBV7-2; D perhaps matches TRBD2 (5 bases). Germline loops: CDR1 SGHTA, CDR2 FQGNSA. Between the trimmed V and J ends, which lost 5 bases and 3 bases, there was a span of 20 bases. There are 17 residues in the CDR3. The CDR3 DNA is TGTGCCAGCAGCCGGACCTCGGGGTTCAGTCTCTACAATGAGCAGTTCTTC. It translates to CASSRTSGFSLYNEQFF.

The chain uses TRBV27 and TRBJ2-3; tentatively, D is TRBD1 (6 bases). The V end lost 5 bases, the J end lost 1 base, and 13 bases lay between the germline ends. Germline values: CDR1 MNHEY, CDR2 SMNVEV (reference sequence). The CDR3 loop spans 15 amino acids. The chain's CDR3 is CASSAGDARTDTQYF. CDR3 bases: TGTGCCAGCAGTGCAGGGGACGCACGCACAGATACGCAGTATTTT.

The rearrangement uses TRBV5-1 and TRBJ2-1; D is uncertain. The CDR3 loop spans 14 amino acids. Looked up from germline, CDR1 is SGHRS and CDR2 is YFSETQ. V lost 1 base, J lost 0 bases, and 5 bases lay in between. The chain's CDR3 is CASSLSSSYNEQFF. The CDR3 region has the DNA TGCGCCAGCAGCTTGTCGTCCTCCTACAATGAGCAGTTCTTC.

In its sample, this clone was seen once. J is TRBJ1-1 and V is TRBV29-1; D unclear. The CDR3 totals 13 residues. The V end was cut by 7 bases, the J end by 4 bases, with 16 bases between. The V gene's germline CDR1 is SQVTM and CDR2 ANQGSEA. The CDR3 DNA follows: TGCAGCGCCCTTTCTCGGGCGGGCACTGAAGCTTTCTTT. This sequence encodes CSALSRAGTEAFF.

On this clone: The junction departs from germline at one end; a sequencing error may be responsible. The rearrangement uses TRBV28 and TRBJ1-2, with 12 bases matching TRBD1. The length of the CDR3 is 14 residues. Germline assignment: CDR1 MDHEN and CDR2 SYDVKM. The CDR3 protein is CAGSLGQGAKGYTF. The CDR3 coding sequence is TGTGCCGGCAGTTTGGGACAGGGGGCGAAGGGCTACACCTTC.

The chain joins TRBV28 to TRBJ2-3; 12 bases map to TRBD2. V dropped 7 bases and J dropped 5; count of bases not matched to a gene: 4. The CDR3 has 14 residues. Germline assignment: CDR1 MDHEN and CDR2 SYDVKM. DNA for the CDR3: TGTGCCAGCACCCTACTAGCGGGAGGAGATACGCAGTATTTT. This sequence encodes CASTLLAGGDTQYF.

V usage is TRBV2 and J usage is TRBJ2-1; 9 bases line up with TRBD2. This CDR3 has 15 residues. V dropped 6 bases and J dropped 0; count of bases not matched to a gene: 3. Germline-derived CDR1 and CDR2 are SNHLY and FYNNEI. CDR3 coding DNA: TGTGCCAGCAGGAGTAGCGGGAGCTCCTACAATGAGCAGTTCTTC. Translation: CASRSSGSSYNEQFF.

The rearrangement uses TRBV4-2 and TRBJ1-5, with D perhaps matching TRBD1 (6 bases). V was pared by 1 base and J by 1 base, with 8 bases between. The CDR3 runs 15 residues. Germline V gene sequence: CDR1 LGHNA, CDR2 YNFKEQ. CDR3 in amino acids: CASSQGTGSNQPQHF. DNA of the CDR3: TGTGCCAGCAGCCAAGGTACAGGGAGCAATCAGCCCCAGCATTTT.

The chain links TRBV12-1 to TRBJ1-1; the D call in the table, TRBD1, was not verified against the DNA. TRBV12-1 is marked as a pseudogene. The CDR3 is 17 residues long. CDR3 in DNA: TGTGCCAGCAGCTTTCAAACCACGGACAGGGCGGGCACTGAAGCTTTCTTT. Its protein product is CASSFQTTDRAGTEAFF.

This clone has just one count. The chain combines TRBV7-3 with TRBJ2-1; 10 bases are a match to TRBD1. Germline V gene lookup returns CDR1 SGHTA and CDR2 FQGTGA. CDR3 size: 14 residues. The ends lost 3 bases at V and 5 bases at J; junction bases unmatched: 1. The CDR3 sequence is CASSFGTGDNEQFF. The CDR3 region has the DNA TGTGCCAGCAGCTTCGGGACAGGGGACAATGAGCAGTTCTTC.

This rearrangement joins TRBV27 to TRBJ2-3; tentatively, D is TRBD2 (7 bases). The CDR3 runs to 17 residues. The germline gives CDR1 MNHEY, CDR2 SMNVEV (reference sequence). V shed 1 base and J shed 2 bases, with 16 bases lying between them. The CDR3: CASSLLGGGGLTDTQYF. CDR3 bases: TGTGCCAGCAGTTTATTGGGGGGCGGGGGTCTCACAGATACGCAGTATTTT.

V usage is TRBV9 and J usage is TRBJ1-2, with 7 nucleotides matching TRBD1. The germline V gene encodes CDR1 SGDLS and CDR2 YYNGEE. This CDR3 comprises 15 residues. Trimming took 4 bases from V and 8 from J; bases not matched to a gene: 14. CDR3 sequence reads: CASSFGTEPQDGYTF. CDR3 nucleotides: TGTGCCAGCAGCTTCGGGACAGAGCCGCAGGACGGCTACACCTTC.

The genes are TRBV5-1 and TRBJ2-3, with 10 bases identical to TRBD2. The CDR3 length is 15 residues. Germline V CDR1 and CDR2: SGHRS, YFSETQ. J lost 4 bases, V lost 5 bases, and 7 bases had no gene match. The chain's CDR3 is CASSSSGSGADTQYF. The CDR3 DNA is TGCGCCAGCAGTTCTAGCGGGAGTGGGGCAGATACGCAGTATTTT.

The chain couples TRBV19 to TRBJ1-2; no definite D call. V gave up 4 bases and J gave up 6 bases, with 3 bases separating them. The germline gives CDR1 LNHDA, CDR2 SQIVND (reference sequence). The CDR3 is made up of 10 amino acids. The DNA of the CDR3 is TGTGCCAGTAGTAGAGATGGCTACACCTTC. Its translation is CASSRDGYTF.

Here the CDR3 reads CASSGTMNTEAFF. The CDR3 DNA reads as TGTGCCAGCAGCGGCACTATGAACACTGAAGCTTTCTTT. The rearrangement uses TRBV9 and TRBJ1-1; D gene unclear. Trimming removed 3 bases at V and 0 bases at J, with 6 bases between. Germline CDR1 reads SGDLS; CDR2 reads YYNGEE. The CDR3 is 13 residues long. The full variable domain, with the rest looked up from reference TRBV9 and TRBJ1-1, is DSGVTQTPKHLITATGQRVTLRCSPRSGDLSVYWYQQSLDQGLQFLIQYYNGEERAKGNILERFSAQQFPDLHSELNLSSLELGDSALYFCASSGTMNTEAFFGQGTRLTVV.

The chain recombines TRBV27 with TRBJ1-1, with 7 bases aligning to TRBD1. The J segment lost 1 base and the V segment lost 2 bases, leaving 7 bases of the junction unmatched. CDR1 is MNHEY, CDR2 SMNVEV, per germline (reference sequence). The CDR3 sequence is 16 residues long. The CDR3 DNA reads TGTGCCAGCAGTTTAGCCTCAGGGGGGCAGAACACTGAAGCTTTCTTT. Its translation: CASSLASGGQNTEAFF.

The chain couples TRBV3-1 (or the pseudogene TRBV3-2) to TRBJ2-7; D remains unclear. V was clipped by 1 base and J by 5 bases, with 15 bases between them. The CDR3 length is 15 residues. Germline CDR1 reads LGHDT; CDR2 reads YNNKEL (reference sequence). This CDR3 reads CASSQALRFIHEQYF. The CDR3 DNA follows: TGTGCCAGCAGCCAAGCCCTCAGGTTCATCCACGAGCAGTACTTC.

This chain links TRBV11-2 with TRBJ1-2; TRBD1 agrees at 8 bases. V was pared by 4 bases and J by 2 bases, with 3 bases of the junction left unmatched. The CDR3 covers 14 residues. Germline V CDR1 and CDR2: SGHAT, FQNNGV. This chain's CDR3 is CASSSAGGNYGYTF. The DNA of the CDR3 is TGTGCCAGCAGCTCAGCAGGGGGCAACTATGGCTACACCTTC.

The gene calls are TRBV25-1 and TRBJ1-1, with 9 bases fitting TRBD1. Trimming at V came to 2 bases and at J to 1 base, leaving 2 bases not matched to a gene. The CDR3 spans 15 residues. The germline V gene has CDR1 MGHDK and CDR2 SYGVNS. The CDR3 DNA is TGTGCCAGCAGTGAAGGGACAGGGAGGAACACTGAAGCTTTCTTT. The encoded protein is CASSEGTGRNTEAFF.